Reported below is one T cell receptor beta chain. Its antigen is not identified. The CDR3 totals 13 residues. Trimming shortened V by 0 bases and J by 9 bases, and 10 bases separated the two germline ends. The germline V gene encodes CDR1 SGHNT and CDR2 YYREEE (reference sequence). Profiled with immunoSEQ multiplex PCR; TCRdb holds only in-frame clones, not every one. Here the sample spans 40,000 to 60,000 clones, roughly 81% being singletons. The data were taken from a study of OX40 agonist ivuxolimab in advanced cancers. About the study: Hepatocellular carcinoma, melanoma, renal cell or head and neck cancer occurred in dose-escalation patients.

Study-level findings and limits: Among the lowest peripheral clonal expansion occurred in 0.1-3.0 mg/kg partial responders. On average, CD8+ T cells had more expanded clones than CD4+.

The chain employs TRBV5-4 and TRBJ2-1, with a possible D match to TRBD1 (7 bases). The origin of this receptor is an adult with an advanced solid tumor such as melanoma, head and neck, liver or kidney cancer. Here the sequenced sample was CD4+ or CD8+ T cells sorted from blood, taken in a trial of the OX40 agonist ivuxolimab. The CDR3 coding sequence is TGTGCCAGCAGCTTGGACAGGGGAGGTGAGCAGTTCTTC. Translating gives CASSLDRGGEQFF.